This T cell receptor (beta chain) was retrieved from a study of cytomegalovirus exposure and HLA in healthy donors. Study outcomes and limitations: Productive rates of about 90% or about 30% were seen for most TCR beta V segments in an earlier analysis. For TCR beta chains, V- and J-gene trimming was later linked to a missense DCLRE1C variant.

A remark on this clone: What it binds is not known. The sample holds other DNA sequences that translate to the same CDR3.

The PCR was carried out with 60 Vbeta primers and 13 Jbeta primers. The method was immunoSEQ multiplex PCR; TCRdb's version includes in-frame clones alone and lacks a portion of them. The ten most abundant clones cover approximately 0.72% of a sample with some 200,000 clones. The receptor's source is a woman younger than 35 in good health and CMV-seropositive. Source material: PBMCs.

Written as DNA, the CDR3 is TGTGCCAGCAGCCACCACACGGGCTACGAGCAGTACTTC. It yields the protein CASSHHTGYEQYF. The V call is TRBV9, the J call TRBJ2-7; no clear D gene. Germline V CDR1 and CDR2: SGDLS, YYNGEE. The CDR3 length is 13 residues. The V gene lost 4 bases and the J gene lost 3 bases, with 11 bases spanning the gap. Together with reference TRBV9 and TRBJ2-7, the CDR3 gives the full variable domain: DSGVTQTPKHLITATGQRVTLRCSPRSGDLSVYWYQQSLDQGLQFLIQYYNGEERAKGNILERFSAQQFPDLHSELNLSSLELGDSALYFCASSHHTGYEQYFGPGTRLTVT.